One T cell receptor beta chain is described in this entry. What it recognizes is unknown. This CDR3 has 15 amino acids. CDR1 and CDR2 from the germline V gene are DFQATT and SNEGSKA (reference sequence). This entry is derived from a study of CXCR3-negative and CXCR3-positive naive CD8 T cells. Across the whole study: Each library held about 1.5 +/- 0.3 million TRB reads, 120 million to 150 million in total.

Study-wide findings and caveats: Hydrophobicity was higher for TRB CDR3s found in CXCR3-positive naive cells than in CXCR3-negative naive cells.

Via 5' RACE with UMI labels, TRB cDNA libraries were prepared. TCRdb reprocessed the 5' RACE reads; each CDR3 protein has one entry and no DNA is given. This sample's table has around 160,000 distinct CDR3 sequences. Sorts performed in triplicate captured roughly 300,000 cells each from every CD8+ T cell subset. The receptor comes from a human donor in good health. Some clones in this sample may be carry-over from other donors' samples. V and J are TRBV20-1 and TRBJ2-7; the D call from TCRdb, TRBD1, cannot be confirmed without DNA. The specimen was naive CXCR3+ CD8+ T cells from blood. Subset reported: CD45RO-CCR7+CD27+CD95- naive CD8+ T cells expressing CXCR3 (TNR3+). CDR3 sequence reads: CSARAFRTGSDEQYF.